The 30 T cell receptor beta chains reported below all come from one sample, sequenced in a study of OX40 agonist ivuxolimab in advanced cancers. Assay used: immunoSEQ multiplex PCR; TCRdb lists only in-frame clones, some missing. The table records around 12,000 clones, 65% to 85% of them present only once. The material sequenced was CD4+ or CD8+ T cells sorted from blood, taken in a trial of the OX40 agonist ivuxolimab. The receptors come from an adult with an advanced solid tumor such as melanoma, head and neck, liver or kidney cancer.

The chain is built from TRBV7-3 and TRBJ1-1; unclear D gene. This CDR3 has 15 amino acids. Trimming took off 4 bases at V and 1 base at J, with 13 bases between the two ends. Germline values: CDR1 SGHTA, CDR2 FQGTGA. CDR3 amino acids: CASSYGRPRNTEAFF. CDR3 DNA: TGTGCCAGCAGCTACGGACGTCCAAGGAACACTGAAGCTTTCTTT.

This rearrangement joins TRBV9 to TRBJ2-1; 10 bases agree with TRBD2. J was trimmed by 6 bases and V by 4 bases; bases with no gene match: 10. The CDR3 consists of 16 residues. CDR1 is SGDLS, CDR2 YYNGEE, per germline. The CDR3 is CASSLRLAGLFNEQFF. The CDR3 coding sequence is TGTGCCAGCAGCCTCCGACTAGCGGGCCTTTTCAATGAGCAGTTCTTC.

This clone ranks as medium-sized. The rearrangement joins TRBV5-4 to TRBJ1-1; no reliable D call. With 4 bases removed from V and 11 bases from J, the gap between germline ends came to 18 bases. This CDR3 is built from 13 residues. Germline V gives CDR1 SGHNT, CDR2 YYREEE (reference sequence). CDR3 region: CASSILSSGSAFF. In nucleotides, the CDR3 is TGTGCCAGCAGCATCCTCAGTTCCGGGTCGGCTTTCTTT.

V and J are TRBV6-4 and TRBJ2-3; TRBD1 is a possible D gene (5 bases). V lost 0 bases to trimming and J lost 6 bases, with 10 bases between them. The length of the CDR3 is 14 residues. Germline V lookup: CDR1 MRHNA, CDR2 SNTAGT. CDR3 bases: TGTGCCAGCAGTGACTCCCCTGGGGCCGATACGCAGTATTTT. Translated, it gives CASSDSPGADTQYF.

This chain's CDR3 is CASSLYPYNEQFF. The CDR3 DNA sequence: TGTGCCAGCAGTTTATATCCGTACAATGAGCAGTTCTTC. The genes are TRBV27 and TRBJ2-1; D remains unclear. Trimming stripped 1 base from V and 4 bases from J, with 5 bases between. CDR1 MNHEY and CDR2 SMNVEV come from the germline V gene (reference sequence). The CDR3 extends over 13 amino acids.

The chain combines TRBV5-6 with TRBJ2-5; D is unclear. Germline V gene sequence: CDR1 SGHDT, CDR2 YYEEEE. The CDR3 length is 13 residues. Trimming removed 0 bases from V and 6 bases from J, with 9 bases in between. CDR3: CASSLAGWQTQYF. DNA for the CDR3: TGTGCCAGCAGCTTGGCTGGCTGGCAGACCCAGTACTTC.

The gene calls are TRBV5-6 and TRBJ2-1; 14 bases agree with TRBD2. V shed 4 bases, J shed 0 bases, and the junction held 3 bases outside the gene matches. The CDR3 is 17 residues long. Germline V gene sequence: CDR1 SGHDT, CDR2 YYEEEE. Here the CDR3 DNA reads TGTGCCAGCAGCCCCGGGACTAGCGGGAGCTCCTACAATGAGCAGTTCTTC. It codes for CASSPGTSGSSYNEQFF. Together with reference TRBV5-6 and TRBJ2-1, the CDR3 gives the full variable domain: DAGVTQSPTHLIKTRGQQVTLRCSPKSGHDTVSWYQQALGQGPQFIFQYYEEEERQRGNFPDRFSGHQFPNYSSELNVNALLLGDSALYLCASSPGTSGSSYNEQFFGPGTRLTVL.

The V call is TRBV27, the J call TRBJ1-1, with D uncertain. Germline CDR1 reads MNHEY; CDR2 reads SMNVEV (reference sequence). Trimming removed 6 bases at V and 6 bases at J, with 14 bases between. The CDR3 totals 13 residues. The CDR3 protein is CASSVSRTSEAFF. The CDR3 DNA sequence: TGTGCCAGCAGCGTTTCGAGGACGTCTGAAGCTTTCTTT.

Worth noting for this clone: At one end, the junction sequence differs from germline, possibly due to a read error. Other DNA sequences from this sample encode an identical CDR3 as well. This chain uses TRBV6-5 with TRBJ2-7, with 10 bases matching TRBD1. The CDR3 totals 15 residues. The V gene's germline CDR1 is MNHEY and CDR2 SVGAGI. As DNA, the CDR3 is TGTGCCAGTAGTTACTCGACAGGGGGCAACTACGAGCAGTACTTC. It is translated as CASSYSTGGNYEQYF.

This chain joins TRBV6-1 and TRBJ2-3; 9 bases match TRBD2. CDR3 length: 17 amino acids. Germline CDR1 and CDR2: MNHNS and SASEGT. Losses at the gene ends were 1 base for V and 1 base for J; bases not matched to a gene: 6. CDR3 in amino acids: CASSEEAGGAGTDTQYF. The CDR3 DNA reads as TGTGCCAGCAGTGAAGAGGCGGGGGGGGCGGGCACAGATACGCAGTATTTT.

V is TRBV5-1 and J is TRBJ2-3; D not resolved. The length of the CDR3 is 13 residues. Germline V gene data show CDR1 as SGHRS and CDR2 as YFSETQ. V was shortened by 0 bases and J by 1 base, with 3 bases between the two germline ends. CDR3 sequence (DNA): TGCGCCAGCAGCTTGGCAGGCACAGATACGCAGTATTTT. It specifies CASSLAGTDTQYF.

This clone was detected once. The chain joins TRBV15 to TRBJ1-6; D gene unclear. Germline values: CDR1 LNHNV, CDR2 YYDKDF (reference sequence). The CDR3 sequence is 18 residues long. The V gene lost 0 bases and the J gene lost 8 bases, with 20 bases spanning the gap. The CDR3: CATSRDREHPVMDSPLHF. The DNA for the CDR3 is TGTGCCACCAGCAGAGATCGTGAGCATCCCGTCATGGATTCACCCCTCCACTTT.

The CDR3 DNA reads as TGTGCCAGCAGCTGGGACAGCGGAAACAATGAGCAGTTCTTC. Protein sequence: CASSWDSGNNEQFF. The V and J genes are TRBV5-4 and TRBJ2-1; 7 nucleotides align to TRBD1. Germline trimming cut 3 bases from V and 5 bases from J; bases unmatched to any gene: 5. The germline V gene has CDR1 SGHNT and CDR2 YYREEE (reference sequence). This CDR3 comprises 14 residues.

This clone was counted between two and nine times. This rearrangement joins TRBV7-8 to TRBJ2-7; 7 nucleotides align to TRBD1. Germline CDR1 is SGHVS and CDR2 is FQNEAQ. The CDR3 contains 14 residues. The trim removed 7 bases at V and 6 bases at J, leaving 12 bases unmatched. DNA of the CDR3: TGTGCCAGCACCATACAGGGGAAAGTCTCCGAGCAGTACTTC. Its protein is CASTIQGKVSEQYF.

The chain is built from TRBV13 and TRBJ2-7; D might be TRBD2 (6 bases). Trimming took 5 bases from V and 9 from J, leaving 20 bases between them. Germline V gene data show CDR1 as PRHDT and CDR2 as FYEKMQ (reference sequence). The CDR3 totals 14 residues. CDR3 residues: CASSQQTSSTGQYF. The CDR3 DNA reads as TGTGCCAGCAGCCAGCAGACTAGTTCTACGGGGCAGTACTTC. The full variable domain, in which reference TRBV13 and TRBJ2-7 provide the parts outside the CDR3, is AAGVIQSPRHLIKEKRETATLKCYPIPRHDTVYWYQQGPGQDPQFLISFYEKMQSDKGSIPDRFSAQQFSDYHSELNMSSLELGDSALYFCASSQQTSSTGQYFGPGTRLTVT.

A single count supports this clone. The V gene is TRBV13, the J gene TRBJ1-6; 9 nucleotides align to TRBD1. V lost 4 bases and J lost 9; bases outside the gene matches: 4. The CDR3 runs 14 residues. Germline CDR1 reads PRHDT; CDR2 reads FYEKMQ (reference sequence). CDR3 in amino acids: CASSWRDRVSPLHF. The CDR3 nucleotides are TGTGCCAGCAGCTGGCGGGACAGGGTTTCACCCCTCCACTTT. The full variable domain, rest sourced from reference TRBV13 and TRBJ1-6, is AAGVIQSPRHLIKEKRETATLKCYPIPRHDTVYWYQQGPGQDPQFLISFYEKMQSDKGSIPDRFSAQQFSDYHSELNMSSLELGDSALYFCASSWRDRVSPLHFGNGTRLTVT.

The V gene is TRBV4-2, the J gene TRBJ2-2; 12 nucleotides match TRBD2. Germline assignment: CDR1 LGHNA and CDR2 YNFKEQ. The CDR3 has 18 residues. J lost 2 bases, V lost 1 base, and 5 bases had no gene match. The chain's CDR3 is CASSQVTSGGRNTGELFF. The CDR3, as DNA: TGTGCCAGCAGCCAAGTAACTAGCGGGGGGCGTAACACCGGGGAGCTGTTTTTT.

The rearrangement joins TRBV27 to TRBJ2-1, with 11 bases that match TRBD2. V shed 5 bases and J 5 bases; nucleotides not matched to a gene: 5. CDR1 is MNHEY and CDR2 is SMNVEV in the germline V gene (reference sequence). CDR3 length equals 15 residues. This chain's CDR3 is CASSPGTSGDNEQFF. The CDR3 DNA follows: TGTGCCAGCAGTCCCGGGACTAGCGGAGACAATGAGCAGTTCTTC.

This clone is medium-sized in the sample. The chain combines TRBV9 with TRBJ2-7; 15 bases are shared with TRBD2. CDR3 size: 14 residues. Trimming at V came to 4 bases and at J to 6 bases, leaving 2 bases not matched to a gene. Germline lookup yields CDR1 SGDLS and CDR2 YYNGEE. The CDR3 is CASSRGLAGGEQYF. In DNA form, the CDR3 reads TGTGCCAGCAGCAGGGGACTAGCGGGAGGCGAGCAGTACTTC.

The chain couples TRBV7-9 to TRBJ1-1; D unclear. V was clipped by 2 bases and J by 1 base, with 14 bases between them. This CDR3 region has 16 residues. Germline V gene sequence: CDR1 SEHNR, CDR2 FQNEAQ (reference sequence). DNA of the CDR3: TGTGCCAGCAGCTTAAATGCAGCTCCACCGAACACTGAAGCTTTCTTT. Its translation: CASSLNAAPPNTEAFF.

This chain connects TRBV7-8 to TRBJ2-2; D not resolved. V was pared by 2 bases and J by 1 base, with 17 bases between. The CDR3 consists of 18 residues. Germline V gene data show CDR1 as SGHVS and CDR2 as FQNEAQ. The CDR3 protein is CASSLPRHGSENTGELFF. The CDR3 DNA reads as TGTGCCAGCAGCTTACCTAGACACGGGTCAGAGAACACCGGGGAGCTGTTTTTT.

The chain couples TRBV5-1 to TRBJ1-6; 7 bases map to TRBD1. The germline gives CDR1 SGHRS, CDR2 YFSETQ. The CDR3 extends over 15 amino acids. V dropped 0 bases and J dropped 9; count of bases not matched to a gene: 6. The DNA of the CDR3 is TGCGCCAGCAGCTTGGGACAGGGTTCGGGTTCACCCCTCCACTTT. This codes for CASSLGQGSGSPLHF.

The genes are TRBV10-3 and TRBJ1-1; TRBD1 matches at 10 bases. This CDR3 has 17 amino acids. Germline V CDR1 and CDR2: ENHRY, SYGVKD. Germline trimming cut 0 bases from V and 6 bases from J; bases unmatched to any gene: 10. CDR3 in DNA: TGTGCCATCAGTGAGTCCAGGACAGGGGGGGGTGGGCCTGAAGCTTTCTTT. Translated: CAISESRTGGGGPEAFF.

Here the CDR3 DNA reads TGTGCCAGCAGGACAGGGTTCGAGCAGTACTTC. The encoded protein is CASRTGFEQYF. This chain joins TRBV27 and TRBJ2-7, with TRBD1 matching 7 bases. The CDR3 consists of 11 residues. CDR1 and CDR2 (germline): MNHEY, SMNVEV (reference sequence). V lost 6 bases to trimming and J lost 6 bases; unmatched junction nucleotides: 2.

The chain couples TRBV4-1 to TRBJ2-5; the D gene is possibly TRBD2 (5 bases). The germline V gene encodes CDR1 MGHRA and CDR2 YSYEKL. V gave up 4 bases and J gave up 5 bases, with 14 bases separating them. The CDR3 is 14 amino acids. The DNA for the CDR3 is TGCGCCAGCAGCCTTACTAGAGGGCATGAGACCCAGTACTTC. It specifies CASSLTRGHETQYF.

The chain combines TRBV15 with TRBJ2-2; no definite D call. The CDR3 spans 14 residues. Germline CDR1 and CDR2: LNHNV and YYDKDF (reference sequence). With 1 base removed from V and 1 base from J, the gap between germline ends came to 4 bases. CDR3 nucleotides: TGTGCCACCAGCAGAGTGGGGAACACCGGGGAGCTGTTTTTT. Residues: CATSRVGNTGELFF.

The chain recombines TRBV9 with TRBJ1-2; D remains ambiguous. The germline CDR1 and CDR2 sequences are SGDLS and YYNGEE. CDR3 length equals 14 residues. V lost 0 bases, J lost 0 bases, and 6 bases lay in between. The DNA for the CDR3 is TGTGCCAGCAGCGTAGGGGGAACTAACTATGGCTACACCTTC. Amino acids: CASSVGGTNYGYTF. The full variable domain, with the rest looked up from reference TRBV9 and TRBJ1-2, is DSGVTQTPKHLITATGQRVTLRCSPRSGDLSVYWYQQSLDQGLQFLIQYYNGEERAKGNILERFSAQQFPDLHSELNLSSLELGDSALYFCASSVGGTNYGYTFGSGTRLTVV.

The chain has TRBV27 and TRBJ2-1; perhaps D is TRBD1 or TRBD2 (5 bases each). This CDR3 spans 14 amino acids. V was clipped by 4 bases and J by 4 bases, with 11 bases between them. Germline-derived CDR1 and CDR2 are MNHEY and SMNVEV (reference sequence). The CDR3 region has the DNA TGTGCCAGCAGTTACCAGGGAGCGTACAATGAGCAGTTCTTC. Translating it yields CASSYQGAYNEQFF.

Only one count was recorded for this clone. The rearrangement joins TRBV29-1 to TRBJ2-1; D unresolved. Germline V CDR1 and CDR2: SQVTM, ANQGSEA. The V end lost 4 bases, the J end lost 2 bases, and 9 bases lay between the germline ends. The CDR3 extends over 13 amino acids. The CDR3 sequence is CSVVDTTYNEQFF. The CDR3 DNA follows: TGCAGCGTTGTCGACACCACCTACAATGAGCAGTTCTTC.

The chain employs TRBV7-9 and TRBJ1-2; tentative D call: TRBD1 (5 bases). V gave up 2 bases and J gave up 1 base, with 14 bases separating them. CDR3 size: 16 residues. Germline CDR1 is SEHNR and CDR2 is FQNEAQ (reference sequence). The CDR3 DNA reads TGTGCCAGCAGCTTAAGTGAGACAGAGATTAACTATGGCTACACCTTC. Translation: CASSLSETEINYGYTF.